Listed below are T cell receptor beta chains from one sample, sequenced in a study of T cell responses to AZD1222 COVID-19 vaccine. Sequenced by immunoSEQ multiplex PCR; TCRdb stores in-frame clones only, minus some. The sample consists of about 130,000 clones, around 83% of them appearing once. The sequences come from peripheral blood, collected on day 0 of AZD1222 vaccination. These receptor sequences come from an adult in good health. Both conserved end residues are part of each CDR3. The D gene is left open where the match is weak. Expanded clones are given a class, and other clones once, few, many or no size at all.

abundance	j_gene	v_gene	d_gene	CDR3nt	CDR3aa
-	TRBJ1-2	TRBV6-6	-	TGTGCCAGCAGTTACTCGATCTCAGATAACTATGGCTACACCTTC	CASSYSISDNYGYTF
-	TRBJ1-2	TRBV7-9	-	TGTGCCAGCAGCACTCGGACAGACTACTATGGCTACACCTTC	CASSTRTDYYGYTF
few	TRBJ1-5	TRBV7-6	-	TGTGCCAGCAGCCCTGGCGTCCTAGGCAATCAGCCCCAGCATTTT	CASSPGVLGNQPQHF
-	TRBJ1-5	TRBV3-1/TRBV3-2	-	TGTGCCAGCAGCCAACGGGATTCGCGATATCAGCCCCAGCATTTT	CASSQRDSRYQPQHF
-	TRBJ1-2	TRBV19	-	TGTGCCAGTAGTATGTTGCGAGATAACTATGGCTACACCTTC	CASSMLRDNYGYTF
-	TRBJ2-7	TRBV18	-	TGTGCCAGCTCACCATCCAACAGCTACGAGCAGTACTTC	CASSPSNSYEQYF
-	TRBJ1-2	TRBV7-9	-	TGTGCCAGCAGCCGAATGAACAAGGGTAATAGCTATGGCTACACCTTC	CASSRMNKGNSYGYTF
-	TRBJ1-5	TRBV27	TRBD1	TGTGCCAGCAGGGGGACAGGGGGTGGCAATCAGCCCCAGCATTTT	CASRGTGGGNQPQHF
-	TRBJ2-7	TRBV5-4	TRBD2	TGTGCCAGCAGCCTAGTCACCGGACGGGACTACTTCGCCGAGCAGTACTTC	CASSLVTGRDYFAEQYF
-	TRBJ2-5	TRBV4-2	TRBD2	TGTGCCAGCAGCCGCCGAGCCTCAGCTAGCGGGGAAGAGACCCAGTACTTC	CASSRRASASGEETQYF
-	TRBJ1-6	TRBV7-6	-	TGTGCCAGCAGCTTAGGGCAGCTTCCGAATTCACCCCTCCACTTT	CASSLGQLPNSPLHF
few	TRBJ1-6	TRBV19	-	TGTGCCAGTAGTATAGGGGAAGGGAATTCACCCCTCCACTTT	CASSIGEGNSPLHF
few	TRBJ1-5	TRBV19	TRBD1	TGTGCCAGTAGTCTTTGGGGACAGGGAGGCAATCAGCCCCAGCATTTT	CASSLWGQGGNQPQHF
-	TRBJ1-2	TRBV6-5	TRBD1	TGTGCCAGCAGTTTTACAGGGGAGGAGGACTATGGCTACACCTTC	CASSFTGEEDYGYTF
-	TRBJ2-1	TRBV2	-	TGTGCCAGCAGTGATGACAGGTCCGTGCAGTTCTTC	CASSDDRSVQFF
-	TRBJ1-2	TRBV2	-	TGTGCCAGCAGCCAACAGACTACCGGGGGCTACACCTTC	CASSQQTTGGYTF
-	TRBJ1-6	TRBV7-2	-	TGTGCCAGCAGCTTAGGCGGGGTTAATTCACCCCTCCACTTT	CASSLGGVNSPLHF
-	TRBJ1-3	TRBV6-5	-	TGTGCCAGCAGCTCAGCTTATAACTCTGGAAACACCATATATTTT	CASSSAYNSGNTIYF
-	TRBJ2-2	TRBV5-1	-	TGCGCCAGCAGCTTACAGGGGAACACCGGGGAGCTGTTTTTT	CASSLQGNTGELFF
once	TRBJ2-5	TRBV7-9	TRBD2	TGTGCCAGCAGCTTCTCTAGCGGACAAGAGACCCAGTACTTC	CASSFSSGQETQYF
-	TRBJ2-7	TRBV30	TRBD2	TGTGCCTGGAAGCGGACTAGCGCGGCCTACGAGCAGTACTTC	CAWKRTSAAYEQYF
-	TRBJ1-5	TRBV27	-	TGTGCCAGCAAACAGGGTTTGGCGAATAGCAATCAGCCCCAGCATTTT	CASKQGLANSNQPQHF